What follows are 20 T cell receptor beta chains derived from one specimen sequenced in a study of T cell responses to AZD1222 COVID-19 vaccine (TCRdb year 2021). The library was prepared using the immunoSEQ multiplex PCR assay. The table comes from immuneACCESS by way of TCRdb, which keeps in-frame sequences with V and J called. Part of the clones is missing from these tables; in studies checked, under half for an unresolved V gene and the rest for unknown reasons. Within this sample are more than 95,000 clones, with roughly 90% of them counted one time only. The biggest ten clones account for 15% to 20% of the sample. The time point label of this sample denotes: baseline before first vaccination. The starting material was peripheral blood, obtained on day 0 of AZD1222 vaccination. These receptors all come from an adult in good health.

This chain links TRBV5-4 with TRBJ2-3; D is unclear. CDR3 length: 16 residues. The V end was cut by 0 bases, the J end by 1 base, with 12 bases between. CDR1 SGHNT and CDR2 YYREEE come from the germline V gene (reference sequence). The CDR3 nucleotides are TGTGCCAGCAGCTTGGGGGGTGGTCACCGCACAGATACGCAGTATTTT. Its translation: CASSLGGGHRTDTQYF.

This clone was detected a few times. The rearrangement uses TRBV29-1 and TRBJ2-3, with D possibly matching TRBD2 (6 bases). Germline V gene lookup returns CDR1 SQVTM and CDR2 ANQGSEA. The V and J ends lost 6 bases and 4 bases respectively, with 17 bases between them. The CDR3 runs 14 residues. CDR3 DNA: TGCAGCGTCGAACTAGTGGGGGGAGCAGATACGCAGTATTTT. Translating gives CSVELVGGADTQYF.

The rearrangement uses TRBV19 and TRBJ2-5, with 7 bases that match TRBD1. V was clipped by 5 bases and J by 3 bases; unmatched bases: 3. Germline CDR1 reads LNHDA; CDR2 reads SQIVND (reference sequence). The CDR3 totals 13 residues. Here the CDR3 DNA reads TGTGCCAGTAGTGGAGACAGGGAAGAGACCCAGTACTTC. This gives the protein CASSGDREETQYF.

V usage is TRBV11-2 and J usage is TRBJ1-2; weak D call: TRBD1 (5 bases). The CDR3 is 12 amino acids. Trimming cost V 5 bases and J 8 bases, with 12 bases left between them. The germline CDR1 and CDR2 sequences are SGHAT and FQNNGV. CDR3 amino acids: CASSREGNGYTF. The CDR3 DNA is TGTGCCAGCAGCAGAGAGGGGAACGGCTACACCTTC.

The chain joins TRBV11-2 to TRBJ2-7, with 7 bases aligning to TRBD1. The CDR3 has 15 residues. V lost 4 bases to trimming and J lost 0 bases; unmatched junction nucleotides: 6. Germline V CDR1 and CDR2: SGHAT, FQNNGV. The CDR3 DNA reads TGTGCCAGCAGCTCCTGGGACAGCCGCTCCTACGAGCAGTACTTC. As protein: CASSSWDSRSYEQYF.

The chain joins TRBV20-1 to TRBJ1-3; TRBD1 aligns across 10 bases. The CDR3 loop spans 11 amino acids. J was trimmed by 10 bases and V by 3 bases; bases with no gene match: 0. Per germline, CDR1 DFQATT and CDR2 SNEGSKA (reference sequence). CDR3 protein: CSARDRGTIYF. CDR3 in DNA: TGCAGTGCTAGGGACAGGGGGACCATATATTTT.

Written as DNA, the CDR3 is TGTGCCAGTAGTACCGGTGGGGTCTTGGTCTATGGCTACACCTTC. Translation gives CASSTGGVLVYGYTF. The chain combines TRBV19 with TRBJ1-2; D unresolved. The CDR3 contains 15 residues. The germline V gene has CDR1 LNHDA and CDR2 SQIVND (reference sequence). Trimming removed 4 bases from V and 4 bases from J, with 16 bases in between.

V and J are TRBV2 and TRBJ2-7, with 8 bases lining up with TRBD1. Per the germline V gene, CDR1 is SNHLY and CDR2 is FYNNEI. The CDR3 loop spans 16 amino acids. The V gene end was trimmed by 6 bases and the J gene end by 5 bases; junction bases not matched to a gene: 15. CDR3 region: CASSLYSTGEYNEQYF. DNA for the CDR3: TGTGCCAGCAGCCTATATTCGACAGGGGAGTATAACGAGCAGTACTTC.

The J gene is TRBJ2-2, the V gene TRBV19, with 8 bases lining up with TRBD1. The CDR3 consists of 14 residues. From germline, CDR1 is LNHDA and CDR2 SQIVND (reference sequence). V lost 4 bases and J lost 8; bases outside the gene matches: 6. This chain's CDR3 is CASSTRQGTGELFF. The DNA of the CDR3 is TGTGCCAGTAGTACTCGACAGGGGACGGGGGAGCTGTTTTTT.

The V call is TRBV6-5, the J call TRBJ2-2, with 9 bases matching TRBD1. There are 15 residues in the CDR3. V lost 7 bases to trimming and J lost 6 bases; unmatched junction nucleotides: 9. Germline V gives CDR1 MNHEY, CDR2 SVGAGI. CDR3 residues: CASKDPGQGAGELFF. The CDR3 coding sequence is TGTGCCAGCAAGGACCCGGGACAGGGAGCCGGGGAGCTGTTTTTT.

The rearrangement joins TRBV5-1 to TRBJ2-3; D is ambiguous. The CDR3 is 13 amino acids. V shed 0 bases and J shed 2 bases, with 4 bases lying between them. Germline loops: CDR1 SGHRS, CDR2 YFSETQ. The CDR3 loop reads CASSLEATDTQYF. CDR3 sequence (DNA): TGCGCCAGCAGCTTGGAGGCCACAGATACGCAGTATTTT. Complete variable domain (other parts from reference TRBV5-1 and TRBJ2-3): KAGVTQTPRYLIKTRGQQVTLSCSPISGHRSVSWYQQTPGQGLQFLFEYFSETQRNKGNFPGRFSGRQFSNSRSEMNVSTLELGDSALYLCASSLEATDTQYFGPGTRLTVL.

The gene calls are TRBV2 and TRBJ2-7; possible D gene TRBD2, 5 bases. The length of the CDR3 is 13 residues. Trimming shortened V by 8 bases and J by 2 bases, and 13 bases separated the two germline ends. Germline V gene lookup returns CDR1 SNHLY and CDR2 FYNNEI. CDR3 sequence reads: CASFGEPTYEQYF. The CDR3 DNA reads as TGTGCCAGCTTTGGGGAGCCCACCTACGAGCAGTACTTC. Together with reference TRBV2 and TRBJ2-7, the CDR3 gives the full variable domain: EPEVTQTPSHQVTQMGQEVILRCVPISNHLYFYWYRQILGQKVEFLVSFYNNEISEKSEIFDDQFSVERPDGSNFTLKIRSTKLEDSAMYFCASFGEPTYEQYFGPGTRLTVT.

This clone is a singleton in its sample. This chain uses TRBV10-3 with TRBJ2-7, with D unclear. The CDR3 is 15 amino acids. CDR1 ENHRY and CDR2 SYGVKD come from the germline V gene. Trimming left V 0 bases short and J 4 bases short, with 13 bases between. CDR3 sequence reads: CAISESARTLYEQYF. In nucleotides, the CDR3 is TGTGCCATCAGTGAGTCTGCAAGGACGCTTTACGAGCAGTACTTC.

This chain uses TRBV18 with TRBJ2-7; 9 nucleotides match TRBD1. J was trimmed by 2 bases and V by 3 bases; bases with no gene match: 2. The CDR3 consists of 14 residues. Germline V gene data show CDR1 as KGHSH and CDR2 as LQKENI. CDR3 in amino acids: CASSPRDRAYEQYF. The CDR3 DNA follows: TGTGCCAGCTCACCCAGGGACAGGGCCTACGAGCAGTACTTC.

The table lists this clone with a few counts. The rearrangement links TRBV10-2 to TRBJ1-5; D perhaps matches TRBD1 (5 bases). The germline V and J ends were trimmed by 0 bases and 2 bases, with 14 bases remaining between them. Germline assignment: CDR1 WSHSY and CDR2 SAAADI. This CDR3 is 17 amino acids long. CDR3 sequence (DNA): TGCGCCAGCAGTGAGTCTGCGAGGAGGGGTCGCAATCAGCCCCAGCATTTT. Its protein product is CASSESARRGRNQPQHF.

The V and J genes are TRBV19 and TRBJ2-3; 12 bases line up with TRBD1. The CDR3 runs to 15 residues. After removal of 6 bases from V and 3 bases from J, the junction contained 4 bases not matched to a gene. Germline V gene data show CDR1 as LNHDA and CDR2 as SQIVND (reference sequence). This CDR3 reads CASSRDRGLTDTQYF. CDR3 nucleotides: TGTGCCAGTAGCCGGGACAGGGGGCTGACAGATACGCAGTATTTT.

This chain uses TRBV5-1 with TRBJ2-5; weak D call: TRBD2 (6 bases). This CDR3 region has 16 residues. The germline V and J ends were trimmed by 0 bases and 5 bases, with 17 bases remaining between them. Per germline, CDR1 SGHRS and CDR2 YFSETQ. CDR3 protein: CASSLAAGRGGETQYF. The CDR3 DNA follows: TGCGCCAGCAGCTTGGCGGCGGGGCGGGGAGGCGAGACCCAGTACTTC.

The rearrangement uses TRBV11-2 and TRBJ2-7; D tentatively reads TRBD1 or TRBD2 (5 bases each). This CDR3 has 12 amino acids. V was trimmed by 5 bases and J by 6 bases, leaving 11 bases between them. The germline gives CDR1 SGHAT, CDR2 FQNNGV. CDR3 sequence (DNA): TGTGCCAGCAGCGGAGGTGGGGGCGAGCAGTACTTC. Translation: CASSGGGGEQYF.

The chain joins TRBV9 to TRBJ2-1; TRBD2 aligns across 7 bases. V lost 4 bases and J lost 5; bases outside the gene matches: 12. Per germline, CDR1 SGDLS and CDR2 YYNGEE. This CDR3 is 16 amino acids long. CDR3 bases: TGTGCCAGCAGCCGACTGACTAGTGGGGGGGACAATGAGCAGTTCTTC. It specifies CASSRLTSGGDNEQFF.

J is TRBJ2-1 and V is TRBV27; possibly TRBD2 for D (7 bases). Per germline, CDR1 MNHEY and CDR2 SMNVEV (reference sequence). V was clipped by 6 bases and J by 6 bases, with 18 bases between them. The CDR3 extends over 15 amino acids. The CDR3 nucleotides read TGTGCCAGCAGCAAAACACGGGGGGCAATCAATGAGCAGTTCTTC. This gives the protein CASSKTRGAINEQFF.